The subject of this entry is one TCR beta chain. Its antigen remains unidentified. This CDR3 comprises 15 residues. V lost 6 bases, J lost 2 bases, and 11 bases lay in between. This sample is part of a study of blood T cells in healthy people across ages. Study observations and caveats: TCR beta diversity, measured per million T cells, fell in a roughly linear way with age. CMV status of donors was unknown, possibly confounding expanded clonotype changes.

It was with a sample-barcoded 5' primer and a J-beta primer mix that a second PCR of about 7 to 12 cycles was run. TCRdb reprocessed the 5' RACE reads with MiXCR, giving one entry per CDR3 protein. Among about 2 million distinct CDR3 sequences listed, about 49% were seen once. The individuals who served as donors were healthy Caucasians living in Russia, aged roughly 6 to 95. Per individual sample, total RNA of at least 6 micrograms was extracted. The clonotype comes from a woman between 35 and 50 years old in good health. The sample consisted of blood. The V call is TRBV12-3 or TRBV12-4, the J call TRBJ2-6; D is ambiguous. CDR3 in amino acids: CASSPWHTGANVLTF. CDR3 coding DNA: TGTGCCAGCAGCCCCTGGCATACTGGGGCCAACGTCCTGACTTTC.